One sample yielded the 3 T cell receptor beta chains listed below, sequenced in a study of T cells in Graves' hyperthyroidism and ophthalmopathy (dated by TCRdb to the late 2010s). Library construction relied on multiplex PCR. Instrument used: Illumina HiSeq 2000. Amplification of TCR beta CDR3 regions was carried out from RNA transcripts. A first-round RT-PCR of the TCR CDR3 used the HTBI primer set with the Qiagen OneStep RT-PCR kit. In-frame beta chains were kept once TCRdb had trimmed the public reads at Q25 with fastp and called clones with MiXCR. For every CDR3 protein sequence, its rows merge into one entry that carries the most common genes and DNA. Present in this sample are 550,000 to 700,000 distinct CDR3 sequences, roughly 46% of which were seen just once. The top ten clones comprise under 20% of the sample. Sample: peripheral blood or thyroid tissue (not recorded which). The origin of the receptors is an adult woman with Graves' disease, either hyperthyroidism or ophthalmopathy (not recorded which).

This clonotype was found many times. This sequence joins TRBV10-1 and TRBJ2-2, with unresolved D. The CDR3 totals 13 residues. In germline, CDR1 is WNHNN, CDR2 SYGVQD (reference sequence). V lost 6 bases and J lost 6, with 11 bases in between. CDR3 nucleotides: TGCGCCAGCAGCCAGTCGGTGGCCGGGGAGCTGTTTTTT. It encodes CASSQSVAGELFF.

This sequence joins TRBV7-8 and TRBJ1-4; unclear D gene. V shed 5 bases and J shed 6 bases, with 4 bases lying between them. Germline CDR1 reads SGHVS; CDR2 reads FQNEAQ. The CDR3 spans 11 residues. The chain's CDR3 is CASSTDEKLFF. The CDR3 DNA reads TGTGCCAGCAGCACCGATGAAAAACTGTTTTTT.

This clonotype was picked up one time. The CDR3 protein is CSAIPTSGYGYTF. In nucleotides, the CDR3 is TGCAGTGCTATTCCGACTAGCGGTTACGGCTACACCTTC. The chain is built from TRBV20-1 and TRBJ1-2; D is unclear. From germline, CDR1 is DFQATT and CDR2 SNEGSKA (reference sequence). This CDR3 region has 13 residues. V lost 4 bases and J 8 bases, leaving 17 bases between the germline ends.